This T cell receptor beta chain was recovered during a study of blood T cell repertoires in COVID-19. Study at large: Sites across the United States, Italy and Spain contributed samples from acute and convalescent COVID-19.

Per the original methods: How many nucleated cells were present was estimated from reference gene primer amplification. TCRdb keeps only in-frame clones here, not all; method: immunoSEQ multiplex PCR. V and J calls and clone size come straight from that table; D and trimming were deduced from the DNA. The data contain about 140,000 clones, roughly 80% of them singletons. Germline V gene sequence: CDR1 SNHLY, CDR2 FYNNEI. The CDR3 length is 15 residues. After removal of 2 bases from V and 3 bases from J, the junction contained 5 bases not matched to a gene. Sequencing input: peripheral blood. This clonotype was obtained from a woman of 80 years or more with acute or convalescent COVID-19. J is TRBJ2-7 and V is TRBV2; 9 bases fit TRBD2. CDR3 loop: CASSEQAGGFYEQYF. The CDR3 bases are TGTGCCAGCAGTGAACAAGCGGGAGGCTTCTACGAGCAGTACTTC.